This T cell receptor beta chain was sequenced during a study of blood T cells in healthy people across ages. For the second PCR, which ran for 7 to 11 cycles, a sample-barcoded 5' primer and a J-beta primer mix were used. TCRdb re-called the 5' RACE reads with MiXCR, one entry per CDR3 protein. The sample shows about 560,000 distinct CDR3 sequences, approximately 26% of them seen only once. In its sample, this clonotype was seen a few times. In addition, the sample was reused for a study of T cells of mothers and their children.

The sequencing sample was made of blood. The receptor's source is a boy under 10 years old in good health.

CDR3 residues: CASRPDRDLGDEQYF. CDR3 DNA: TGTGCCAGCAGGCCCGACAGGGACCTCGGGGACGAGCAGTACTTC. The chain employs TRBV2 and TRBJ2-7, with 7 bases lining up with TRBD1. The CDR3 runs to 15 residues. Unmatched junction bases numbered 13, after V lost 6 bases and J lost 5 bases. Per germline, CDR1 SNHLY and CDR2 FYNNEI.